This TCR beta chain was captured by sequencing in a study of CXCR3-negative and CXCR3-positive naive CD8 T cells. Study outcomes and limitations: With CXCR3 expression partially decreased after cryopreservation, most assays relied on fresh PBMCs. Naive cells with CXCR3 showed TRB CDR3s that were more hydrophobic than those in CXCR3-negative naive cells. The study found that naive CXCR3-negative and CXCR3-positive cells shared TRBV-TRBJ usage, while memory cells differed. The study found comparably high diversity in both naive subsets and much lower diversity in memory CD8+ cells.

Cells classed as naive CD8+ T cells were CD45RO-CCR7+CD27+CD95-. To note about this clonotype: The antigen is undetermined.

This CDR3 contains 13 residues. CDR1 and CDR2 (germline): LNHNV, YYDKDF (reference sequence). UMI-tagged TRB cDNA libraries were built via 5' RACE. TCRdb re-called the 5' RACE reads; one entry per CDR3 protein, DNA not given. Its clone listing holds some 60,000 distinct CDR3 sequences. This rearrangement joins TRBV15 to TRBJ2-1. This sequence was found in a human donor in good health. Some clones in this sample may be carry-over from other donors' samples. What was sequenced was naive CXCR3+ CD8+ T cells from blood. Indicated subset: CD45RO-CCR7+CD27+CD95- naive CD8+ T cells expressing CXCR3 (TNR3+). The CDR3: CATRWPGYNEQFF.